A single sample is the source of the 10 T cell receptor beta chains below, sequenced in a study of CD8 T cells in ankylosing spondylitis. Via MiXCR, TCRdb re-called the 5' RACE reads, giving one row per CDR3 protein. The table includes 150,000 to 200,000 distinct CDR3 sequences, 9.5% to 13% detected once. Specimen: blood, either unsorted or a sorted T cell fraction (not recorded which). These receptor sequences come from a male donor with ankylosing spondylitis or in good health (not recorded which).

The chain links TRBV6-2 or TRBV6-3 to TRBJ1-1; D is perhaps TRBD1 (6 bases). The CDR3 totals 12 residues. V lost 8 bases and J 9 bases, leaving 16 bases between the germline ends. CDR1 MNHEY and CDR2 SVGEGT come from the germline V gene. The CDR3 protein is CASRSTGPKAFF. CDR3 nucleotides: TGTGCCAGCCGTTCTACAGGGCCGAAAGCTTTCTTT.

This clonotype was counted many times. The chain couples TRBV21-1 to TRBJ2-7. TRBV21-1 is listed as a pseudogene. The CDR3 has 14 residues. In nucleotides, the CDR3 is TGTGCCAGCAGCAAAGTTCCGGTATCCTACGAGCAGTACTTC. This translates into CASSKVPVSYEQYF.

This chain uses TRBV6-5 with TRBJ1-1, with 7 bases fitting TRBD1. V shed 8 bases and J 6 bases; nucleotides not matched to a gene: 6. Germline V CDR1 and CDR2: MNHEY, SVGAGI. The CDR3 sequence is 12 residues long. Here the CDR3 reads CASGEQGPEAFF. Written as DNA, the CDR3 is TGTGCCAGCGGGGAACAGGGGCCTGAAGCTTTCTTT.

There are many counts of this clonotype. The J gene is TRBJ1-1, the V gene TRBV14; weak D call: TRBD1 (6 bases). Germline values: CDR1 SGHDN, CDR2 FVKESK. The V end was cut by 5 bases, the J end by 4 bases, with 14 bases between. The length of the CDR3 is 14 residues. The CDR3 DNA sequence: TGTGCCAGCAGCAGCAAGTTAGGGGGCACTGAAGCTTTCTTT. This codes for CASSSKLGGTEAFF.

This clonotype came up many times. The chain couples TRBV15 to TRBJ2-5; D gene ambiguous. The CDR3 is 15 residues long. Per the germline V gene, CDR1 is LNHNV and CDR2 is YYDKDF (reference sequence). The ends were cut back, 0 bases at V and 1 base at J, with 9 bases in the middle. DNA for the CDR3: TGTGCCACCAGCAGAGATAGTCACCGCCAAGAGACCCAGTACTTC. It yields the protein CATSRDSHRQETQYF.

The chain carries TRBV5-1 and TRBJ2-7, with 11 bases identical to TRBD2. V trimming: 0 bases; J trimming: 1 base; junction bases outside the gene matches: 6. The germline gives CDR1 SGHRS, CDR2 YFSETQ. This CDR3 spans 17 amino acids. CDR3 loop: CASSLGPSSGGSYEQYF. The CDR3 bases are TGCGCCAGCAGCTTGGGTCCGTCTAGCGGGGGGTCCTACGAGCAGTACTTC. The full variable domain, in which reference TRBV5-1 and TRBJ2-7 provide the parts outside the CDR3, is KAGVTQTPRYLIKTRGQQVTLSCSPISGHRSVSWYQQTPGQGLQFLFEYFSETQRNKGNFPGRFSGRQFSNSRSEMNVSTLELGDSALYLCASSLGPSSGGSYEQYFGPGTRLTVT.

This clonotype has a count of ten or more. The CDR3 coding sequence is TGTGCCAGCAGTTATTCCGGGCCCCGTGAAGCTTTCTTT. Translation gives CASSYSGPREAFF. This sequence joins TRBV6-5 and TRBJ1-1; unclear D gene. The V and J ends lost 3 bases and 7 bases respectively, with 12 bases between them. Germline V gene lookup returns CDR1 MNHEY and CDR2 SVGAGI. CDR3 length: 13 residues.

This clonotype was seen repeatedly, ten times or more. V and J are TRBV9 and TRBJ1-5, with no clear D. V was shortened by 3 bases and J by 0 bases, with 7 bases between the two germline ends. The CDR3 length is 14 residues. CDR1 and CDR2 from the germline V gene are SGDLS and YYNGEE. The CDR3 sequence is CASSATASNQPQHF. CDR3 sequence (DNA): TGTGCCAGCAGCGCGACGGCTAGCAATCAGCCCCAGCATTTT.

This chain links TRBV6-2 or TRBV6-3 with TRBJ1-6; D is unresolved. Germline values: CDR1 MNHEY, CDR2 SVGEGT. The CDR3 consists of 14 residues. With 7 bases removed from V and 7 bases from J, the gap between germline ends came to 14 bases. As DNA, the CDR3 is TGTGCCAGCAAAAACGGAACCCCGAATTCACCCCTCCACTTT. Its protein product is CASKNGTPNSPLHF.

The chain carries TRBV12-3 or TRBV12-4 and TRBJ2-5, with a weak D call TRBD2 (7 bases). The CDR3 consists of 15 residues. V lost 5 bases, J lost 3 bases, and 16 bases lay in between. Here the CDR3 reads CASSILGGREETQYF. CDR3 bases: TGTGCCAGCAGTATCCTGGGGGGGCGGGAAGAGACCCAGTACTTC.